These 3 T cell receptor beta chains were sequenced from one sample in a study of CD8 T cells in ankylosing spondylitis. Notes on the study in general: What appeared characteristic of ankylosing spondylitis blood was a TCR beta motif of fewer than ten highly homologous variants.

Their antigen targets remain unknown. TCRdb used MiXCR to reprocess the 5' RACE reads, holding one entry per CDR3 protein. The sample lists roughly 350,000 distinct CDR3 sequences; 8% were seen once. Sequencing was done on a sample of blood, either unsorted or a sorted T cell fraction (not recorded which). The source of these receptors is a male donor with ankylosing spondylitis.

A few counts support this clonotype. CDR3 nucleotide sequence: TGCGCCAGCAGCTTGGCCCCGGACAGAAATCAGCCCCAGCATTTT. Protein: CASSLAPDRNQPQHF. The rearrangement links TRBV5-1 to TRBJ1-5, with D possibly being TRBD1 (6 bases). The V end lost 0 bases, the J end lost 4 bases, and 11 bases lay between the germline ends. Germline V gene lookup returns CDR1 SGHRS and CDR2 YFSETQ. This CDR3 comprises 15 residues.

CDR3 protein: CASSDLDSITEAFF. The CDR3 DNA reads as TGTGCCAGCAGTGACCTAGACAGTATCACTGAAGCTTTCTTT. The chain has TRBV6-1 and TRBJ1-1; D is possibly TRBD1 (5 bases). This CDR3 has 14 residues. Germline loops: CDR1 MNHNS, CDR2 SASEGT. Trimming shortened V by 3 bases and J by 4 bases, and 12 bases separated the two germline ends.

With respect to this clonotype: Its ends do not fully match the called genes, so a read error is possible. This chain joins TRBV15 and TRBJ2-5; 7 nucleotides align to TRBD1. This CDR3 spans 14 amino acids. Germline CDR1 is LNHNV and CDR2 is YYDKDF (reference sequence). The CDR3 is CATSREGAEETQYF. CDR3 DNA sequence: TGTGCCACCAGCCGAGAGGGGGCGGAAGAGACCCAGTACTTC.